This T cell receptor beta chain was documented in a study of OX40 agonist ivuxolimab in advanced cancers. This clone was counted only a few times. Its antigen is currently unknown. Study outcomes and limitations: Dose levels from 0.1 to 3.0 mg/kg saw CD4+ and CD8+ blood T cells expand clonally by week 6. Still undetermined is the antigen specificity of the expanded peripheral T cells.

Patients with a history of autoimmune disease or on systemic immunosuppression were excluded. Data came from immunoSEQ multiplex PCR; TCRdb stores just in-frame clones and leaves some out. The table shows tens of thousands of clones, with more than 75% occurring only once. In germline, CDR1 is MNHEY, CDR2 SVGAGI. Trimming stripped 10 bases from V and 2 bases from J, with 17 bases between. The CDR3 consists of 15 residues. This sequence was found in an adult with an advanced solid tumor such as melanoma, head and neck, liver or kidney cancer. The gene calls are TRBV6-5 and TRBJ2-2; TRBD1 is a possible D gene (5 bases). Sequenced material: CD4+ or CD8+ T cells sorted from blood, taken in a trial of the OX40 agonist ivuxolimab. The CDR3, as DNA: TGTGCCACCCAGGACCCAGGGCTCAACACCGGGGAGCTGTTTTTT. Protein product: CATQDPGLNTGELFF.